These 18 T cell receptor beta chains were sequenced from one sample in a study of cytomegalovirus exposure and HLA in healthy donors (dated by TCRdb to the late 2010s). Library prep was done by the immunoSEQ multiplex PCR assay. For the multiplex PCR, a mixture combining 60 forward primers for TCR Vbeta segments and 13 reverse primers for TCR Jbeta segments was used. The table comes from immuneACCESS by way of TCRdb, which keeps in-frame sequences with V and J called. Part of the clones is missing from these tables; in studies checked, under half for an unresolved V gene and the rest for unknown reasons. In all, the sample holds around 130,000 clones, and around 85% of those were seen once. The ten largest make up 2.1% of the sample. Sequencing was done on a sample of PBMCs. All receptors come from a man aged 25-40 years in good health and CMV-seronegative.

V is TRBV6-5 and J is TRBJ1-1; 8 nucleotides match TRBD1. From germline, CDR1 is MNHEY and CDR2 SVGAGI. The CDR3 is made up of 15 amino acids. V gave up 6 bases and J gave up 7 bases; unmatched junction bases: 13. The CDR3 protein is CASSQDRGLEIEAFF. The CDR3 nucleotides read TGTGCCAGCAGCCAAGACAGGGGCCTTGAGATTGAAGCTTTCTTT.

The chain carries TRBV5-1 and TRBJ1-1; 9 positions agree with TRBD1. J was trimmed by 3 bases and V by 4 bases; bases with no gene match: 7. This CDR3 is 15 amino acids long. Germline CDR1 is SGHRS and CDR2 is YFSETQ. CDR3 DNA sequence: TGCGCCAGCAGCATCCGTGACAGGGGGTACACTGAAGCTTTCTTT. Encoded protein: CASSIRDRGYTEAFF.

The rearrangement joins TRBV29-1 to TRBJ1-4; 8 nucleotides agree with TRBD1. This CDR3 is 12 amino acids long. After removal of 7 bases from V and 7 bases from J, the junction contained 5 bases not matched to a gene. Per the germline V gene, CDR1 is SQVTM and CDR2 is ANQGSEA. The DNA of the CDR3 is TGCAGCGCCTGGACAGGGAGTGAAAAACTGTTTTTT. Residues: CSAWTGSEKLFF.

The rearrangement uses TRBV5-4 and TRBJ1-1; 7 bases agree with TRBD1. Germline values: CDR1 SGHNT, CDR2 YYREEE (reference sequence). The CDR3 contains 13 residues. V lost 2 bases and J lost 4; bases outside the gene matches: 2. The CDR3 DNA reads TGTGCCAGCAGCTTCACAGGGGCCACTGAAGCTTTCTTT. Its protein is CASSFTGATEAFF.

The chain uses TRBV19 and TRBJ2-2; tentatively, D is TRBD1 (6 bases). This CDR3 spans 15 amino acids. Germline V gene sequence: CDR1 LNHDA, CDR2 SQIVND (reference sequence). V was trimmed by 3 bases and J by 2 bases, leaving 10 bases between them. The CDR3 DNA reads as TGTGCCAGTAGTATTTTGACAGGCAACACCGGGGAGCTGTTTTTT. It encodes CASSILTGNTGELFF.

The chain carries TRBV5-5 and TRBJ2-5; 7 bases line up with TRBD2. The last part of the DNA fits TRBJ2-7 better; the J call may be wrong. Germline values: CDR1 SGHKS, CDR2 YYEKEE (reference sequence). The CDR3 is 16 residues long. The CDR3 here is CASSSTPTSITYEQYF. CDR3 in DNA: TGTGCCAGCAGCTCTACCCCGACTAGCATTACCTACGAGCAGTACTTC.

The rearrangement uses TRBV5-1 and TRBJ2-5; 10 bases are shared with TRBD1. CDR1 and CDR2 from the germline V gene are SGHRS and YFSETQ. The trim removed 4 bases at V and 5 bases at J, leaving 8 bases unmatched. The length of the CDR3 is 15 residues. CDR3 sequence reads: CASSPRTGGAETQYF. In DNA form, the CDR3 reads TGCGCCAGCAGCCCAAGGACAGGGGGTGCGGAGACCCAGTACTTC. Looking up the rest from reference TRBV5-1 and TRBJ2-5 gives the full variable domain: KAGVTQTPRYLIKTRGQQVTLSCSPISGHRSVSWYQQTPGQGLQFLFEYFSETQRNKGNFPGRFSGRQFSNSRSEMNVSTLELGDSALYLCASSPRTGGAETQYFGPGTRLLVL.

In its sample, this clone was seen once. This chain connects TRBV10-3 to TRBJ2-5; D is perhaps TRBD2 (6 bases). This CDR3 spans 15 amino acids. V gave up 4 bases and J gave up 5 bases, with 17 bases separating them. Per germline, CDR1 ENHRY and CDR2 SYGVKD. This CDR3 is CAISGHASAGETQYF. CDR3 sequence (DNA): TGTGCCATCAGTGGCCACGCCAGTGCGGGGGAGACCCAGTACTTC.

The rearrangement uses TRBV5-4 and TRBJ2-5, with TRBD2 matching 10 bases. The tail of the sequence fits TRBJ2-7 better, so the J call may be wrong. The CDR3 length is 14 residues. The germline CDR1 and CDR2 sequences are SGHNT and YYREEE (reference sequence). CDR3 nucleotides: TGTGCCACCCATCGGAGCGGGGGGGCGTACGAGCAGTACTTC. This encodes CATHRSGGAYEQYF.

The chain recombines TRBV29-1 with TRBJ1-2; D remains unclear. Germline loops: CDR1 SQVTM, CDR2 ANQGSEA. CDR3 length: 12 amino acids. V was shortened by 8 bases and J by 5 bases, with 15 bases between the two germline ends. The CDR3 DNA follows: TGCAGCTCCCAGGCCCCCCTTTATGGCTACACCTTC. This sequence encodes CSSQAPLYGYTF. Using reference TRBV29-1 and TRBJ1-2 for the parts outside the CDR3, the full variable domain is SAVISQKPSRDICQRGTSLTIQCQVDSQVTMMFWYRQQPGQSLTLIATANQGSEATYESGFVIDKFPISRPNLTFSTLTVSNMSPEDSSIYLCSSQAPLYGYTFGSGTRLTVV.

The CDR3 DNA sequence: TGTGCCAGCAGTTCTGGGGCTCTTGGAAACACCATATATTTT. It codes for CASSSGALGNTIYF. The gene calls are TRBV6-6 and TRBJ1-3; TRBD1 might be the D (5 bases). Germline loops: CDR1 MNHNY, CDR2 SVGAGI (reference sequence). The V end lost 4 bases, the J end lost 3 bases, and 10 bases lay between the germline ends. The CDR3 consists of 14 residues.

This clone came up a few times. The V call is TRBV4-2, the J call TRBJ2-1; maybe TRBD1 (5 bases). Germline V gives CDR1 LGHNA, CDR2 YNFKEQ. Trimming took off 3 bases at V and 7 bases at J, with 19 bases between the two ends. The CDR3 loop spans 16 amino acids. In nucleotides, the CDR3 is TGTGCCAGCAGCCAGCCACCCCCGCAGGGCCATAATGAGCAGTTCTTC. Its protein is CASSQPPPQGHNEQFF.

The rearrangement joins TRBV28 to TRBJ2-7; TRBD1 agrees at 7 bases. The CDR3 has 15 residues. The trim removed 4 bases at V and 0 bases at J, leaving 6 bases unmatched. The germline CDR1 and CDR2 sequences are MDHEN and SYDVKM. The CDR3 spells CASSSRGYSSYEQYF. For the CDR3, the DNA is TGTGCCAGCAGTTCCAGGGGGTATAGCTCCTACGAGCAGTACTTC.

The chain employs TRBV28 and TRBJ2-2; D call uncertain. Germline V gene sequence: CDR1 MDHEN, CDR2 SYDVKM. The CDR3 spans 14 residues. Deletions cut 3 bases from V and 1 base from J, with 6 bases between. CDR3 region: CASSFRENTGELFF. DNA of the CDR3: TGTGCCAGCAGTTTCCGAGAGAACACCGGGGAGCTGTTTTTT.

This chain connects TRBV10-3 to TRBJ2-6, with TRBD1 matching 8 bases. Germline CDR1 is ENHRY and CDR2 is SYGVKD. V was pared by 3 bases and J by 0 bases, with 13 bases of the junction left unmatched. The CDR3 length is 20 residues. Here the CDR3 reads CAISDPAKTGARSGANVLTF. CDR3 coding DNA: TGTGCCATCAGTGACCCGGCGAAGACAGGGGCCCGCTCTGGGGCCAACGTCCTGACTTTC.

The genes are TRBV27 and TRBJ1-6; 12 bases line up with TRBD1. V trimming: 8 bases; J trimming: 10 bases; junction bases outside the gene matches: 12. The germline CDR1 and CDR2 sequences are MNHEY and SMNVEV (reference sequence). The CDR3 has 16 residues. This CDR3 reads CASRPGQGARGSPLHF. CDR3 sequence (DNA): TGTGCCAGCCGGCCGGGACAGGGGGCGAGGGGCTCACCCCTCCACTTT.

This sequence joins TRBV5-6 and TRBJ2-1; the D is unclear. The CDR3 runs 12 residues. Per the germline V gene, CDR1 is SGHDT and CDR2 is YYEEEE. With 0 bases removed from V and 9 bases from J, the gap between germline ends came to 7 bases. CDR3 in DNA: TGTGCCAGCAGCTTGGCACCCAGTGAGCAGTTCTTC. This translates into CASSLAPSEQFF.

This clone has a handful of counts. The CDR3 coding sequence is TGTGCCAGCAGCTTAGCGCGGGGACACCAAGAGACCCAGTACTTC. This translates into CASSLARGHQETQYF. The V and J genes are TRBV7-2 and TRBJ2-5, with a weak D call TRBD2 (6 bases). The germline gives CDR1 SGHTA, CDR2 FQGNSA. This CDR3 has 15 residues. The V gene lost 0 bases and the J gene lost 0 bases, with 8 bases spanning the gap.